This TCR beta chain came from a study of OX40 agonist ivuxolimab in advanced cancers. Only one count was recorded for this clone. J was trimmed by 5 bases and V by 7 bases; bases with no gene match: 12. The CDR3 extends over 15 amino acids. Germline V gene sequence: CDR1 SGHTA, CDR2 FQGNSA. Measured with immunoSEQ multiplex PCR; TCRdb has only the in-frame clones, and not every one. The profile shows approximately 110,000 clones, roughly 92% of them singletons. This receptor was identified in an adult with an advanced solid tumor such as melanoma, head and neck, liver or kidney cancer. V is TRBV7-2 and J is TRBJ1-1; 8 nucleotides align to TRBD1. The sample in question was CD4+ or CD8+ T cells sorted from blood, obtained in a trial of the OX40 agonist ivuxolimab. CDR3 bases: TGTGCCAGCACCTCGACTGGACAGGGTCGGACTGAAGCTTTCTTT. Translation: CASTSTGQGRTEAFF. The full variable domain, with the rest looked up from reference TRBV7-2 and TRBJ1-1, is GAGVSQSPSNKVTEKGKDVELRCDPISGHTALYWYRQSLGQGLEFLIYFQGNSAPDKSGLPSDRFSAERTGGSVSTLTIQRTQQEDSAVYLCASTSTGQGRTEAFFGQGTRLTVV.